A single sample gave rise to the 15 T cell receptor beta chains below, sequenced in a study of cytomegalovirus exposure and HLA in healthy donors. 60 Vbeta and 13 Jbeta primers were used in PCR. Clones were sequenced by immunoSEQ multiplex PCR, and TCRdb holds only the in-frame ones, with some missing. The sample contains tens of thousands of clones, roughly four fifths of which appear only once. Sequencing was done on a sample of PBMCs. These receptor sequences come from a man aged 50 to 59 in good health and CMV-seronegative.

The V call is TRBV5-1, the J call TRBJ2-1, with 10 bases that match TRBD2. Trimming removed 0 bases from V and 7 bases from J; junction bases left unmatched: 4. The germline V gene has CDR1 SGHRS and CDR2 YFSETQ. The CDR3 consists of 15 residues. The CDR3 DNA reads as TGCGCCAGCAGCTTGGATAGCGGGGGGCCAAATGAGCAGTTCTTC. It encodes CASSLDSGGPNEQFF.

The genes are TRBV19 and TRBJ1-2; 8 positions match TRBD1. CDR3 length: 16 residues. Germline V gives CDR1 LNHDA, CDR2 SQIVND (reference sequence). The V and J ends lost 0 bases and 4 bases, in that order; junction bases with no gene match: 7. CDR3 DNA sequence: TGTGCCAGTAGTATAGACCCGGGACAGGACTTCTATGGCTACACCTTC. Translated, it gives CASSIDPGQDFYGYTF. The whole variable domain, remainder taken from reference TRBV19 and TRBJ1-2, is DGGITQSPKYLFRKEGQNVTLSCEQNLNHDAMYWYRQDPGQGLRLIYYSQIVNDFQKGDIAEGYSVSREKKESFPLTVTSAQKNPTAFYLCASSIDPGQDFYGYTFGSGTRLTVV.

The chain uses TRBV27 and TRBJ1-2; tentative D call: TRBD1 (6 bases). Germline V CDR1 and CDR2: MNHEY, SMNVEV (reference sequence). V lost 3 bases, J lost 6 bases, and 11 bases lay in between. There are 13 residues in the CDR3. CDR3 DNA sequence: TGTGCCAGCAGTTTCCGGGACAAGCATGGCTACACCTTC. This gives the protein CASSFRDKHGYTF.

The V call is TRBV9, the J call TRBJ2-7, with a weak D call TRBD1 (6 bases). From germline, CDR1 is SGDLS and CDR2 YYNGEE. The CDR3 covers 15 residues. V was trimmed by 0 bases and J by 0 bases, leaving 10 bases between them. CDR3 loop: CASSVGPGVSYEQYF. As DNA, the CDR3 is TGTGCCAGCAGCGTAGGGCCAGGGGTCTCCTACGAGCAGTACTTC. Using reference TRBV9 and TRBJ2-7 for the parts outside the CDR3, the full variable domain is DSGVTQTPKHLITATGQRVTLRCSPRSGDLSVYWYQQSLDQGLQFLIQYYNGEERAKGNILERFSAQQFPDLHSELNLSSLELGDSALYFCASSVGPGVSYEQYFGPGTRLTVT.

This chain connects TRBV28 to TRBJ1-3; 7 nucleotides agree with TRBD1. Trimming at V came to 3 bases and at J to 0 bases, leaving 8 bases not matched to a gene. This CDR3 region has 17 residues. Germline V gene sequence: CDR1 MDHEN, CDR2 SYDVKM. As DNA, the CDR3 is TGTGCCAGCAGTTTTCTCAGGGGGATCCCCTCTGGAAACACCATATATTTT. Protein sequence: CASSFLRGIPSGNTIYF.

This chain joins TRBV6-6 and TRBJ2-6, with a possible D match to TRBD2 (5 bases). The V and J ends lost 4 bases and 2 bases respectively, with 12 bases between them. Germline loops: CDR1 MNHNY, CDR2 SVGAGI (reference sequence). The CDR3 runs 16 residues. CDR3 nucleotide sequence: TGTGCCAGCAGTTCTATACAGCGGCCTGGGGCCAACGTCCTGACTTTC. It translates to CASSSIQRPGANVLTF.

The chain has TRBV4-1 and TRBJ1-2; the D is unclear. The CDR3 length is 14 residues. Germline V gene lookup returns CDR1 MGHRA and CDR2 YSYEKL. V gave up 5 bases and J gave up 8 bases, with 18 bases separating them. The chain's CDR3 is CASSGSRLPGGYTF. As DNA, the CDR3 is TGCGCCAGCAGCGGTAGTCGCCTACCGGGAGGCTACACCTTC.

The V gene is TRBV5-6, the J gene TRBJ1-6; TRBD1 might be the D (6 bases). This CDR3 region has 17 residues. Trimming cost V 0 bases and J 7 bases, with 17 bases left between them. Germline V gene data show CDR1 as SGHDT and CDR2 as YYEEEE. The CDR3 region has the DNA TGTGCCAGCAGCTTGGCCGATGGTAGAAGGGGGAATTCACCCCTCCACTTT. Translated, it gives CASSLADGRRGNSPLHF.

This clone was observed a single time. V usage is TRBV6-5 and J usage is TRBJ2-7; 10 nucleotides align to TRBD1. Per the germline V gene, CDR1 is MNHEY and CDR2 is SVGAGI. Trimming took 9 bases from V and 3 from J; bases not matched to a gene: 11. The CDR3 loop spans 15 amino acids. The CDR3 DNA reads TGTGCCAGTTGGGGTCCGGGACAGGGGCACTACGAGCAGTACTTC. Amino acid sequence: CASWGPGQGHYEQYF.

The chain carries TRBV27 and TRBJ2-7; 10 bases map to TRBD1. The CDR3 spans 15 residues. V was pared by 4 bases and J by 5 bases, with 8 bases of the junction left unmatched. CDR1 MNHEY and CDR2 SMNVEV come from the germline V gene (reference sequence). CDR3 amino acids: CASSSTGTGVHEQYF. CDR3 sequence (DNA): TGTGCCAGCAGTTCCACCGGGACAGGGGTCCACGAGCAGTACTTC.

CDR3 region: CASSNPGTVLSSEQFF. As DNA, the CDR3 is TGTGCCAGCAGTAACCCCGGGACAGTCTTATCAAGTGAGCAGTTCTTC. The rearrangement links TRBV2 to TRBJ2-1; 7 bases map to TRBD1. With V trimmed by 5 bases and J by 9 bases, 16 bases remained unmatched. CDR1 is SNHLY and CDR2 is FYNNEI in the germline V gene. This CDR3 region has 16 residues.

The chain uses TRBV28 and TRBJ2-6; D perhaps matches TRBD2 (6 bases). Germline lookup yields CDR1 MDHEN and CDR2 SYDVKM. This CDR3 spans 14 amino acids. Trimming removed 9 bases at V and 4 bases at J, with 13 bases between. The CDR3 DNA is TGTGCCAGTTATGGGGACTCCGGGGCCAACGTCCTGACTTTC. This codes for CASYGDSGANVLTF.

J is TRBJ1-1 and V is TRBV4-1; D uncertain. V was cut by 0 bases and J by 1 base, with 6 bases left in between. The length of the CDR3 is 14 residues. Germline CDR1 and CDR2: MGHRA and YSYEKL. CDR3 bases: TGCGCCAGCAGCCAAGAGGCGGCGAACACTGAAGCTTTCTTT. Encoded protein: CASSQEAANTEAFF.

This clone has only a few counts. J is TRBJ2-2 and V is TRBV5-1, with D perhaps TRBD2 (5 bases). The germline CDR1 and CDR2 sequences are SGHRS and YFSETQ. The CDR3 is 16 amino acids. Trimming stripped 0 bases from V and 0 bases from J, with 9 bases between. The CDR3 DNA sequence: TGCGCCAGCAGCTTGGAAGCGGACTCGAACACCGGGGAGCTGTTTTTT. This translates into CASSLEADSNTGELFF.

The gene calls are TRBV27 and TRBJ2-6, with D perhaps matching TRBD1 (5 bases). Trimming stripped 7 bases from V and 2 bases from J, with 9 bases between. This CDR3 contains 14 residues. CDR1 and CDR2 (germline): MNHEY, SMNVEV (reference sequence). The chain's CDR3 is CASKAGTGANVLTF. The CDR3 DNA follows: TGTGCCAGCAAAGCAGGGACTGGGGCCAACGTCCTGACTTTC.